This T cell receptor (beta chain) was observed in a study of CD8 T cells in Susac syndrome. The CDR3 loop spans 14 amino acids. V was clipped by 3 bases and J by 7 bases; unmatched bases: 3. CDR1 and CDR2 from the germline V gene are SGHRS and YFSETQ. The RNA input was roughly 0.45 to 1 ug, and it was reverse transcribed with random hexamers. TCRdb reprocessed the immunoSEQ multiplex PCR reads via MiXCR and lists one record per CDR3 protein. Among 150,000 to 200,000 distinct CDR3 sequences, 90% to 95% were seen once, and the ten largest hold approximately 0.09%. This clonotype originated in a human donor with Susac syndrome. V is TRBV5-1 and J is TRBJ2-1; 11 bases agree with TRBD2. The specimen sequenced was CD4+ T cells from PBMCs. The chain's CDR3 is CASSSSGRMNEQFF. The CDR3 DNA reads as TGCGCCAGCAGCTCTAGCGGGAGGATGAATGAGCAGTTCTTC.